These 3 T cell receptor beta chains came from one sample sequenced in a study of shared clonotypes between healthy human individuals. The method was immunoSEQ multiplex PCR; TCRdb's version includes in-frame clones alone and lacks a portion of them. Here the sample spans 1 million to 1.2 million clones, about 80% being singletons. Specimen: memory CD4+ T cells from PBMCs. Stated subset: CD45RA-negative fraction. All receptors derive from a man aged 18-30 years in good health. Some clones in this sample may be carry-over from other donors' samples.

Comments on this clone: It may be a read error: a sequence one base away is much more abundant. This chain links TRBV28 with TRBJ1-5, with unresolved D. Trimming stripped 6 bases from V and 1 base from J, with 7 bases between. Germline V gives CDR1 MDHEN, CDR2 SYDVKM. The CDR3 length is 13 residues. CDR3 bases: TGTGCCAGCAGCTCAGACAGCAATCAGCCCCAGCATTTT. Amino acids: CASSSDSNQPQHF.

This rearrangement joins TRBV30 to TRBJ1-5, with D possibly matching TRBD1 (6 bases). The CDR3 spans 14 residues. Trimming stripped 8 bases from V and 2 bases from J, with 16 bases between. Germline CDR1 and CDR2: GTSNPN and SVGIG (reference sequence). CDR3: CAGGGIGGNQPQHF. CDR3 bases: TGTGCCGGAGGGGGGATAGGCGGCAATCAGCCCCAGCATTTT.

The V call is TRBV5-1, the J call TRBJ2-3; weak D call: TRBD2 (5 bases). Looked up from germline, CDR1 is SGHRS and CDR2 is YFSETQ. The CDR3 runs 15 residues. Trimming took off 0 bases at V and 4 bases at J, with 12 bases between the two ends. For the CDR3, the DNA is TGCGCCAGCAGCTTGGATCTTGGGAGACCAGATACGCAGTATTTT. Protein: CASSLDLGRPDTQYF. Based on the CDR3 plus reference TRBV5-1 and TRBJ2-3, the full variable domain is KAGVTQTPRYLIKTRGQQVTLSCSPISGHRSVSWYQQTPGQGLQFLFEYFSETQRNKGNFPGRFSGRQFSNSRSEMNVSTLELGDSALYLCASSLDLGRPDTQYFGPGTRLTVL.